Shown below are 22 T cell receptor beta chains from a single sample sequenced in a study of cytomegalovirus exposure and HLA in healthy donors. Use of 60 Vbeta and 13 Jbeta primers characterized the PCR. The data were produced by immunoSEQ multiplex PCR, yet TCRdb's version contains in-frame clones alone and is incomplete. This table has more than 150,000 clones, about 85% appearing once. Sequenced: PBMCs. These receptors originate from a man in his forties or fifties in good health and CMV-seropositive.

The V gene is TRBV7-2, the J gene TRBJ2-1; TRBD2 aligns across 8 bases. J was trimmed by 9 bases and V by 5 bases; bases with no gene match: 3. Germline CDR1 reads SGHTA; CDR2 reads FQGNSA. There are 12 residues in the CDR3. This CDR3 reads CASSPTSVEQFF. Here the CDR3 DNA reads TGTGCCAGCAGCCCGACTAGCGTTGAGCAGTTCTTC.

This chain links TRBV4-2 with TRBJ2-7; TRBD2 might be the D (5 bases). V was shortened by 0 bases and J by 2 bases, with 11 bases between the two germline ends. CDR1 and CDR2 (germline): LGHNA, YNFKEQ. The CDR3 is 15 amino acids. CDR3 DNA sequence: TGTGCCAGCAGCCAAGAAGGAGGCAGGACCTACGAGCAGTACTTC. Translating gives CASSQEGGRTYEQYF.

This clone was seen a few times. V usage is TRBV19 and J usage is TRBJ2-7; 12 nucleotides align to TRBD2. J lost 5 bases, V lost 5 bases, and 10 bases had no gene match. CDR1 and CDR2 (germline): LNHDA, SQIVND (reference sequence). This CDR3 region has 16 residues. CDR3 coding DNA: TGTGCCAGTAGTGGGCGACTAGCGGGAGAATCCGACGAGCAGTACTTC. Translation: CASSGRLAGESDEQYF. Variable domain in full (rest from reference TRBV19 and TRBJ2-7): DGGITQSPKYLFRKEGQNVTLSCEQNLNHDAMYWYRQDPGQGLRLIYYSQIVNDFQKGDIAEGYSVSREKKESFPLTVTSAQKNPTAFYLCASSGRLAGESDEQYFGPGTRLTVT.

CDR3 sequence reads: CASSLSLAGARGEQFF. The CDR3 nucleotides are TGCGCCAGCAGCTTGAGTCTAGCGGGGGCGAGAGGTGAGCAGTTCTTC. This sequence joins TRBV5-1 and TRBJ2-1; the match to TRBD2 covers 10 bases. This CDR3 has 16 residues. In germline, CDR1 is SGHRS, CDR2 YFSETQ. The J segment lost 9 bases and the V segment lost 1 base, leaving 10 bases of the junction unmatched.

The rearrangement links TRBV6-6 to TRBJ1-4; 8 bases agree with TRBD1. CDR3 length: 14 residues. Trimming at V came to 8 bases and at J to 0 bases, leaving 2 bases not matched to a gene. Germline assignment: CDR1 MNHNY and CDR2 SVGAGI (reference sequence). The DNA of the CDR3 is TGTGCCAGCGAGGACAGGGCAACTAATGAAAAACTGTTTTTT. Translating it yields CASEDRATNEKLFF.

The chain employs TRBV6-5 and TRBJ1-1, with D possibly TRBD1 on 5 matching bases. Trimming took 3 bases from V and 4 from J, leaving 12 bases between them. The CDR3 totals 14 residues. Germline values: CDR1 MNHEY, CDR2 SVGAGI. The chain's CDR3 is CASSYTGGGTEAFF. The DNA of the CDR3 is TGTGCCAGCAGTTATACGGGGGGAGGCACTGAAGCTTTCTTT.

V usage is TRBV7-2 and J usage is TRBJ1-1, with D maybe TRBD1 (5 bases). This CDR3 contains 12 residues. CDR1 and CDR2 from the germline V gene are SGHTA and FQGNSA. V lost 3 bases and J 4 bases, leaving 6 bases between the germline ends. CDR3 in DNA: TGTGCCAGCAGCTTCAGGGTCACTGAAGCTTTCTTT. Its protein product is CASSFRVTEAFF.

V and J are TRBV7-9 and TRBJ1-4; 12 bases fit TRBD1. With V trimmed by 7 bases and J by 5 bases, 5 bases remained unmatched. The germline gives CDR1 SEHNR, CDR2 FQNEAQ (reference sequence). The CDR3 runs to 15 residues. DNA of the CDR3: TGTGCCAGCAATGGGGACAGGGGGCCAAATGAAAAACTGTTTTTT. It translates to CASNGDRGPNEKLFF. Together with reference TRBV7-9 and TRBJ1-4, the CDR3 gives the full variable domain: DTGVSQNPRHKITKRGQNVTFRCDPISEHNRLYWYRQTLGQGPEFLTYFQNEAQLEKSRLLSDRFSAERPKGSFSTLEIQRTEQGDSAMYLCASNGDRGPNEKLFFGSGTQLSVL.

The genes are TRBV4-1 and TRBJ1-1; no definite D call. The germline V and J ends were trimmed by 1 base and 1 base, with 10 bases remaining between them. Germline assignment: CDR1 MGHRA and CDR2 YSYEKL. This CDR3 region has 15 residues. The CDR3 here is CASSQGVLRNTEAFF. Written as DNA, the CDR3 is TGCGCCAGCAGCCAAGGCGTACTGCGGAACACTGAAGCTTTCTTT.

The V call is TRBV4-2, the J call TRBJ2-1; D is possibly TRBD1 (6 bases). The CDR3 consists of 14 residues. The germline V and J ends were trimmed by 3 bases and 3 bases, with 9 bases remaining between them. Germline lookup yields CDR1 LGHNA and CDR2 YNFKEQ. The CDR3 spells CASSHWTDYNEQFF. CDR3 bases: TGTGCCAGCAGCCACTGGACAGACTACAATGAGCAGTTCTTC.

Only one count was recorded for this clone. CDR3 nucleotides: TGTGCCAGCAGGGAACAAGAGACCGACATCAGCACAGATACGCAGTATTTT. Translated, it gives CASREQETDISTDTQYF. The chain employs TRBV2 and TRBJ2-3; no firm D call. V shed 6 bases and J shed 0 bases, with 19 bases lying between them. Germline CDR1 SNHLY, CDR2 FYNNEI. CDR3 length: 17 residues. The entire variable domain, with the rest obtained from reference TRBV2 and TRBJ2-3, is as follows: EPEVTQTPSHQVTQMGQEVILRCVPISNHLYFYWYRQILGQKVEFLVSFYNNEISEKSEIFDDQFSVERPDGSNFTLKIRSTKLEDSAMYFCASREQETDISTDTQYFGPGTRLTVL.

For the CDR3, the DNA is TGTGCCAGCAGTAAACCCTCCGGGACAACCTACGAGCAGTACTTC. Amino acid sequence: CASSKPSGTTYEQYF. V and J are TRBV2 and TRBJ2-7, with a tentative D call TRBD1 (6 bases). V dropped 5 bases and J dropped 2 bases, with 16 bases sitting between them. The CDR3 runs to 15 residues. Germline V gene sequence: CDR1 SNHLY, CDR2 FYNNEI.

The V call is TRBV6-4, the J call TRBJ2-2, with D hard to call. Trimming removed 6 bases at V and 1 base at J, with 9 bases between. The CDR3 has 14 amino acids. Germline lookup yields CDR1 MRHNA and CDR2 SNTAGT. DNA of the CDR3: TGTGCCAGCAGCCTGGAGCAGAACACCGGGGAGCTGTTTTTT. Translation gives CASSLEQNTGELFF.

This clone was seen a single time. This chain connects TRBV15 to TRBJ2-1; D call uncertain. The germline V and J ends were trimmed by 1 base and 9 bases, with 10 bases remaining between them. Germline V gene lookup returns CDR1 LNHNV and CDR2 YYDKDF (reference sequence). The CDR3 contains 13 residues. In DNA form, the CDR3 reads TGTGCCACCAGCAGAGGCCCCCCGGGTGAGCAGTTCTTC. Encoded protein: CATSRGPPGEQFF.

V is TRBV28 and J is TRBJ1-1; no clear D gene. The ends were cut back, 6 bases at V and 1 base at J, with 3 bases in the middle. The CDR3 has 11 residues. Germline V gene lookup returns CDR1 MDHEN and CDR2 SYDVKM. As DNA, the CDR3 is TGTGCCAGCAGCCAGAACACTGAAGCTTTCTTT. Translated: CASSQNTEAFF.

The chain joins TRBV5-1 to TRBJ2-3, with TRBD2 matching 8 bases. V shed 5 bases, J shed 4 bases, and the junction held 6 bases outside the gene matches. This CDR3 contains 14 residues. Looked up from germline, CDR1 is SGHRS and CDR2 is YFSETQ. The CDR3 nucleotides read TGCGCCAGCAGACCGGGAGGGACCGCAGATACGCAGTATTTT. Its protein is CASRPGGTADTQYF.

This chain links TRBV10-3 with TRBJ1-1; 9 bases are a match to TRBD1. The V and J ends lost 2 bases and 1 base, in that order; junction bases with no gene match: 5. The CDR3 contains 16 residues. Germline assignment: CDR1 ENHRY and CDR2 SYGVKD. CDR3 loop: CAISELKGQGNTEAFF. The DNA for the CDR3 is TGTGCCATCAGTGAGCTGAAGGGACAGGGGAACACTGAAGCTTTCTTT.

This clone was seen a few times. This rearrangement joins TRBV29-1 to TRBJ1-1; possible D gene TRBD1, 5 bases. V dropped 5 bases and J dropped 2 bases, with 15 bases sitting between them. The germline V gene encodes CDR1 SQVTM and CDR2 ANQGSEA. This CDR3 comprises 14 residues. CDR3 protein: CSVLTDSFNTEAFF. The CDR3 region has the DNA TGCAGCGTTTTGACAGACAGCTTCAACACTGAAGCTTTCTTT.

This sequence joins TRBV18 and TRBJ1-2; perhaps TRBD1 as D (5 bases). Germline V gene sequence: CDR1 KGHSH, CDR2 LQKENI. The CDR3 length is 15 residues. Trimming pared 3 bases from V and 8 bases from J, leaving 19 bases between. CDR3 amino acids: CASSPRVEASQGYTF. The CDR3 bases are TGTGCCAGCTCACCCAGGGTCGAGGCTTCTCAGGGCTACACCTTC.

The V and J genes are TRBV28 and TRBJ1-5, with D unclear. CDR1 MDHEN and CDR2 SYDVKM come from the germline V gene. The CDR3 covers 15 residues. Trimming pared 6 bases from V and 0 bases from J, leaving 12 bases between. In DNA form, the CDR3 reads TGTGCCAGCAGAGAGCCCGAATATAGCAATCAGCCCCAGCATTTT. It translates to CASREPEYSNQPQHF.

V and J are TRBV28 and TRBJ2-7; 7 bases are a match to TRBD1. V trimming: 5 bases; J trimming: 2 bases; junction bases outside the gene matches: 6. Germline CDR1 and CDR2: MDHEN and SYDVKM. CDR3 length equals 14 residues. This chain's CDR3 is CASSAYRGPYEQYF. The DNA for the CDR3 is TGTGCCAGCAGTGCATACAGGGGCCCCTACGAGCAGTACTTC. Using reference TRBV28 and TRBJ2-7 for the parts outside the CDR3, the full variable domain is DVKVTQSSRYLVKRTGEKVFLECVQDMDHENMFWYRQDPGLGLRLIYFSYDVKMKEKGDIPEGYSVSREKKERFSLILESASTNQTSMYLCASSAYRGPYEQYFGPGTRLTVT.

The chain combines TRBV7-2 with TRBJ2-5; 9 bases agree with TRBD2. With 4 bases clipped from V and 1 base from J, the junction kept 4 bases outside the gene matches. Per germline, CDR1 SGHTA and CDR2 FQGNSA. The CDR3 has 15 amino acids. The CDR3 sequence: CASSSSGLAQETQYF. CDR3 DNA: TGTGCCAGCAGCTCCTCGGGACTAGCCCAAGAGACCCAGTACTTC.